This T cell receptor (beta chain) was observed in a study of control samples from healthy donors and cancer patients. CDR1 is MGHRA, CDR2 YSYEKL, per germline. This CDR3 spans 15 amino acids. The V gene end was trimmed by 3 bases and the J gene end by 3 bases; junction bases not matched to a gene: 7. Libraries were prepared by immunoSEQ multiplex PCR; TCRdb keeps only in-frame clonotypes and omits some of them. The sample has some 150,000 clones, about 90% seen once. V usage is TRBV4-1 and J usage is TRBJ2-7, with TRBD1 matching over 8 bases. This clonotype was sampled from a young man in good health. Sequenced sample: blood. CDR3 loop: CASSQTGTGNYEQYF. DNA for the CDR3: TGCGCCAGCAGCCAGACCGGGACAGGCAACTACGAGCAGTACTTC.